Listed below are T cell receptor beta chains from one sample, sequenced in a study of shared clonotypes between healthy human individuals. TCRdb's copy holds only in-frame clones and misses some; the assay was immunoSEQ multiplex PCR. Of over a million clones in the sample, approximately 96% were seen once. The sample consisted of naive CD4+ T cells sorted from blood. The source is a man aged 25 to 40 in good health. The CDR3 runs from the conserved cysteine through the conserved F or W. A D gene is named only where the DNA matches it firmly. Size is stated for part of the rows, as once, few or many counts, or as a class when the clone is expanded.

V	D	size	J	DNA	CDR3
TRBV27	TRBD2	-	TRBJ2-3	TGTGCCAGCAGTTCGCGACTAGCGGGAGGGCTCCTTACAGATACGCAGTATTTT	CASSSRLAGGLLTDTQYF
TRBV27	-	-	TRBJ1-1	TGTGCCAGCAGTTTAAGGGGCAGGTTGAACACTGAAGCTTTCTTT	CASSLRGRLNTEAFF
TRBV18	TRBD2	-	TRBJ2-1	TGTGCCAGCTCACCGTTTCGGGAGGGGTCCTACAATGAGCAGTTCTTC	CASSPFREGSYNEQFF
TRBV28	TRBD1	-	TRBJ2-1	TGTGCCAGCAGTTTATGGTGGGACAGGGGCAATGAGCAGTTCTTC	CASSLWWDRGNEQFF
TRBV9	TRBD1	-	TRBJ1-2	TGTGCCAGCAGCATCAACGCCGGGGACAGGACCTATGGCTACACCTTC	CASSINAGDRTYGYTF
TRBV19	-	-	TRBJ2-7	TGTGCCAGTAACCCCAATATCGGCTACGAGCAGTACTTC	CASNPNIGYEQYF
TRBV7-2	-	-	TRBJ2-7	TGTGCCAGCAGCTTAGTCTGGCAGTCTGAGCAGTACTTC	CASSLVWQSEQYF
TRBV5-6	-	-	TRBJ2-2	TGTGCCAGCAGCTTGTGGGGGCGCGGAACCGGGGAGCTGTTTTTT	CASSLWGRGTGELFF
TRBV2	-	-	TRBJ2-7	TGTGCTAGCAGTGATCCCCGGGGCTCGGGATACGAGCAGTACTTC	CASSDPRGSGYEQYF
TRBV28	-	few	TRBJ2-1	TGTGCCAGCAGTTTATCTTACAATGAGCAGTTCTTC	CASSLSYNEQFF
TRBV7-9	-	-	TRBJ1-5	TGTGCCAGCAGCCAAGGAGAACAGGGATATGCTCAGCCCCAGCATTTT	CASSQGEQGYAQPQHF
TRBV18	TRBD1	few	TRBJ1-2	TGTGCCAGCTCACCGAGGACAGGGGGCGCAGACTATGGCTACACCTTC	CASSPRTGGADYGYTF
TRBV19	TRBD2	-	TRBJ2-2	TGTGCCAGTAGTAAGGGGGCTAGCGGGAGGGCCCGGACCGGGGAGCTGTTTTTT	CASSKGASGRARTGELFF
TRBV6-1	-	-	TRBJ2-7	TGTGCCAGCAGTGTTATTAGGGCAGCTCAGGGCTACGAGCAGTACTTC	CASSVIRAAQGYEQYF
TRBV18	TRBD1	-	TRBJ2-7	TGTGCCAGCTCACCAATCGTACAGGGGCAGATTGACGAGCAGTACTTC	CASSPIVQGQIDEQYF
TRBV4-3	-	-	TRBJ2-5	TGCGCCAGCAGCCGAAACGGAGGGGAGACCCAGTACTTC	CASSRNGGETQYF
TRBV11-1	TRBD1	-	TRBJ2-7	TGTGCCAGCAGCATCCGCTTCGGGACAGGGCCACGCTACGAGCAGTACTTC	CASSIRFGTGPRYEQYF
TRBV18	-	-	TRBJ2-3	TGTGCCAGCTCACCAGCACAGGGAGTTGGAGATACGCAGTATTTT	CASSPAQGVGDTQYF
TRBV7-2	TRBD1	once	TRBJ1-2	TGTGCCAGCAGCCGAAGGGGACAGGGGTTTTCTAATAACTATGGCTACACCTTC	CASSRRGQGFSNNYGYTF
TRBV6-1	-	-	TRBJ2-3	TGTGCCAGCAGTGAAGTTTGGGGACGCACAGATACGCAGTATTTT	CASSEVWGRTDTQYF
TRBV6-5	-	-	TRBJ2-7	TGTGCCAGCAGTTACTCGATCAGGGTCAGCTACGAGCAGTACTTC	CASSYSIRVSYEQYF
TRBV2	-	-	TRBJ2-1	TGTGCCAGCAGTGAATCTTCCCTCGGGTTTTACAATGAGCAGTTCTTC	CASSESSLGFYNEQFF
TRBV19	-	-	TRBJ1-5	TGTGCCAGTAGTATATTTCATAGGCAGGGCCGCAATCAGCCCCAGCATTTT	CASSIFHRQGRNQPQHF
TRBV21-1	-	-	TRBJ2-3	TGTGCCAGCAGCAAATTAAAGGACTCGGTCCAATACACAGATACGCAGTATTTT	CASSKLKDSVQYTDTQYF
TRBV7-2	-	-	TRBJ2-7	TGTGCCAGCAGCTTATGGCCCGGCGTTGGGGGCGAGCAGTACTTC	CASSLWPGVGGEQYF
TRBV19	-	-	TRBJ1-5	TGTGCCACCGACTCACGGTTGCCGCCCCAGCATTTT	CATDSRLPPQHF
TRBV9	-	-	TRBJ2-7	TGTGCCAGCAGCGTAGGATCCTCACTCGGTTCCAACGAGCAGTACTTC	CASSVGSSLGSNEQYF
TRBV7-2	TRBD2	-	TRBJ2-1	TGTGCCAGCAGCTTACCCGCAGGACTAGCGGGAGGCAATGAGCAGTTCTTC	CASSLPAGLAGGNEQFF
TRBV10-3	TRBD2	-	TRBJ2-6	TGTGCCATCAGTGCGTTAGCGGGCAATGGGGCCAACGTCCTGACTTTC	CAISALAGNGANVLTF
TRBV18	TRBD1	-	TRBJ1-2	TGTGCCAGCTCACGAGCCGGACAGGGGTTTCAAAGGGACTATGGCTACACCTTC	CASSRAGQGFQRDYGYTF
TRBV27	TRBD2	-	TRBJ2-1	TGTGCCAGCAGTTTGCTGACAGGGCGACTAGCGGGCCGACCAAACTACAATGAGCAGTTCTTC	CASSLLTGRLAGRPNYNEQFF
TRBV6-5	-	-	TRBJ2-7	TGTGCCAGCAGCTTTACAGGGAACTACGAGCAGTACTTC	CASSFTGNYEQYF
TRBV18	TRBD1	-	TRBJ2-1	TGTGCCAGCTCACCACCGGGGGACAGGGGTCCCAATGAGCAGTTCTTC	CASSPPGDRGPNEQFF
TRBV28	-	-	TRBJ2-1	TGTGCCAGCAGTTCATTGTTCCCTGGGGGGTTTTACAATGAGCAGTTCTTC	CASSSLFPGGFYNEQFF
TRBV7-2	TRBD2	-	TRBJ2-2	TGTGCCAGCAGCTCCCTAGGCGGGAGGGTAACCGGGGAGCTGTTTTTT	CASSSLGGRVTGELFF